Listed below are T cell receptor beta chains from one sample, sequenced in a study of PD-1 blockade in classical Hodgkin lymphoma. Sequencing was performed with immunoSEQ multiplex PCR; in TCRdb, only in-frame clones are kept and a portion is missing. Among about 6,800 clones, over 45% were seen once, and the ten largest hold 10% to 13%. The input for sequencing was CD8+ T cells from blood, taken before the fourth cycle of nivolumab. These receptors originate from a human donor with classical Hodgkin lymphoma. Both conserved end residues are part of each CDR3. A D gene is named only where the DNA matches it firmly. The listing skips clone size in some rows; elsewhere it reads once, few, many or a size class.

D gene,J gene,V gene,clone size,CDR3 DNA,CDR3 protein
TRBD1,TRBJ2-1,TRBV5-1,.,TGCGCCAGCAGCTCGGACAGGGCCAATGAGCAGTTCTTC,CASSSDRANEQFF
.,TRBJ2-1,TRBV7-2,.,TGTGCCAGCAGCTACGACGGATACAATGAGCAGTTCTTC,CASSYDGYNEQFF
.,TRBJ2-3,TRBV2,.,TGTGCCAGCACGTTGGAGACGGCAGTGGTGGATACGCAGTATTTT,CASTLETAVVDTQYF
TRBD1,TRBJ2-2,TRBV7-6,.,TGTGCCAGCAGCGTCCGACAGGGATCGGGGGAGCTGTTTTTT,CASSVRQGSGELFF
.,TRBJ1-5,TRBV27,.,TGTGCCAGCAGTAGGGTAAGAGGGCAGCCCCAGCATTTT,CASSRVRGQPQHF
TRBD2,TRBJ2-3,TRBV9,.,TGTGCCAGCAGCGTGGGGCTAGCGGGAGAAGGCACAGATACGCAGTATTTT,CASSVGLAGEGTDTQYF
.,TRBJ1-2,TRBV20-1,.,TGCAGTGCTAGAGAGTATGGCTACACCTTC,CSAREYGYTF
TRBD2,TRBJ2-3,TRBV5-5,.,TGTGCCAGCAGCTTGTCACTAGCGGGAGTGAGCACAGATACGCAGTATTTT,CASSLSLAGVSTDTQYF
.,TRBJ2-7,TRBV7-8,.,TGTGCCAGCAGCTTAGCGGGGACTCACTACGAGCAGTACTTC,CASSLAGTHYEQYF
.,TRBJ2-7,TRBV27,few,TGTGCCAGCAGGCTTCTAGGGAGCTCCTACGAGCAGTACTTC,CASRLLGSSYEQYF
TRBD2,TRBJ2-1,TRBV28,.,TGTGCCAGCAGCTCCGGGACTAGCGGCAACAATGAGCAGTTCTTC,CASSSGTSGNNEQFF
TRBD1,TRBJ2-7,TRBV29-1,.,TGCAGCGTCTTAACCGGGACAGAAAGCTACGAGCAGTACTTC,CSVLTGTESYEQYF
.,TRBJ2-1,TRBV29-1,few,TGCAGCTACGGGGGTGTTGAGCAGTTCTTC,CSYGGVEQFF
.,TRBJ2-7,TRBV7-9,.,TGTGCCAGCAGCTCACCGGACAGCTACGAGCAGTACTTC,CASSSPDSYEQYF
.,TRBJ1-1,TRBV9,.,TGTGCCAGCAGTGGACAGAACACTGAAGCTTTCTTT,CASSGQNTEAFF
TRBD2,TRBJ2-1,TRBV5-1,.,TGCGCCAGCAGCTTGGATTGGCCGGTAGCGGGAGAGCTGGAGTCCTACAATGAGCAGTTCTTC,CASSLDWPVAGELESYNEQFF
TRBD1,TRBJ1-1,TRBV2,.,TGTGCCAGCTCGAGCTGGGACAGGGAGACTGAAGCTTTCTTT,CASSSWDRETEAFF
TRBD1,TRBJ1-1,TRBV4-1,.,TGCGCCAGCAGCCTCGACAGGGAAGGCACTGAAGCTTTCTTT,CASSLDREGTEAFF
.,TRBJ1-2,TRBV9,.,TGTGCCAGCAGCGTATCGGATGGGGACTATGGCTACACCTTC,CASSVSDGDYGYTF
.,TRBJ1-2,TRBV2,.,TGTGCCAGCACTATCGAACAGGGCTCGTATGGCTACACCTTC,CASTIEQGSYGYTF
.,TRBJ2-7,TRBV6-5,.,TGTGCCAGCAGTTACACCGAGCGGCAGAGCTCCTACGAGCAGTACTTC,CASSYTERQSSYEQYF
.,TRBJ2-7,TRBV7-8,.,TGTGCCAGCAGCCAGGACAGCTCCTACGAGCAGTACTTC,CASSQDSSYEQYF
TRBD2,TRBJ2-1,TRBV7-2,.,TGTGCCAGCAGCCCCCCGGGACTACTTAATGAGCAGTTCTTC,CASSPPGLLNEQFF
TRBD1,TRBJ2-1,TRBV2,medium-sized,TGTGCCAGCAGTGGGGACAGTATTGAGCAGTTCTTC,CASSGDSIEQFF
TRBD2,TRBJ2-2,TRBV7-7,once,TGTGCCAGCAGCCTGTCGTACGGCGGGAGCGGCACCGGGGAGCTGTTTTTT,CASSLSYGGSGTGELFF
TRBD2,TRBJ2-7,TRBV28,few,TGTGCCAGCAGGACGGGGGGGTCCTACGAGCAGTACTTC,CASRTGGSYEQYF
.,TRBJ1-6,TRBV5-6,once,TGTGCCAGCAGCTTGGAGGGTCCAGGTTCACCCCTCCACTTT,CASSLEGPGSPLHF
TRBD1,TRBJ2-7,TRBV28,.,TGTGCCAGCAGTCCTCGGACAGGGATGTACGAGCAGTACTTC,CASSPRTGMYEQYF